Following are 8 T cell receptor beta chains from one sample sequenced in a study of shared clonotypes between healthy human individuals. Repertoires were generated with immunoSEQ multiplex PCR, while TCRdb's copy carries only in-frame clones and drops some. The sample lists about 2.4 million clones, approximately 93% occurring once. Input material: naive CD4+ T cells from PBMCs. Subset reported: CD45RA+ positively selected. These receptors were collected from a man younger than 35 in good health. Some clones in this sample may be carry-over from other donors' samples.

The chain couples TRBV9 to TRBJ1-2; no clear D gene. CDR1 SGDLS and CDR2 YYNGEE come from the germline V gene. This CDR3 is built from 14 residues. The V end lost 0 bases, the J end lost 8 bases, and 14 bases lay between the germline ends. DNA for the CDR3: TGTGCCAGCAGCGTAGTTGGGGAAGCGGGCGGCTACACCTTC. It is translated as CASSVVGEAGGYTF.

This chain joins TRBV28 and TRBJ2-7, with a possible D match to TRBD1 (6 bases). Germline V gives CDR1 MDHEN, CDR2 SYDVKM. This CDR3 is 15 amino acids long. Deletions cut 2 bases from V and 6 bases from J, with 17 bases between. The CDR3 protein is CASSLIQGYEGEQYF. In DNA, the CDR3 is TGTGCCAGCAGTTTAATACAGGGATATGAGGGCGAGCAGTACTTC.

With respect to this clone: The sample has other DNA sequences that encode this CDR3 too. The V call is TRBV18, the J call TRBJ2-1, with 9 positions matching TRBD1. There are 15 residues in the CDR3. The ends lost 3 bases at V and 3 bases at J; junction bases unmatched: 3. The germline CDR1 and CDR2 sequences are KGHSH and LQKENI. CDR3 sequence (DNA): TGTGCCAGCTCACCCACGACAGGGGGCTACAATGAGCAGTTCTTC. Its translation: CASSPTTGGYNEQFF.

CDR3 bases: TGTGCCAGCAGTTACGGGGCAGGGGACCACAATGAGCAGTTCTTC. As protein: CASSYGAGDHNEQFF. V usage is TRBV6-5 and J usage is TRBJ2-1; D might be TRBD1 (6 bases). The germline gives CDR1 MNHEY, CDR2 SVGAGI. The CDR3 spans 15 residues. Trimming shortened V by 2 bases and J by 5 bases, and 13 bases separated the two germline ends.

V and J are TRBV5-4 and TRBJ2-4; the D is unclear. CDR1 is SGHNT, CDR2 YYREEE, per germline (reference sequence). With 4 bases removed from V and 0 bases from J, the gap between germline ends came to 11 bases. The CDR3 sequence is 15 residues long. For the CDR3, the DNA is TGTGCCAGCAGCCACCGAGGAAAAGCCAAAAACATTCAGTACTTC. As protein: CASSHRGKAKNIQYF.

This chain connects TRBV28 to TRBJ2-3; D is perhaps TRBD2 (6 bases). The V end lost 6 bases, the J end lost 2 bases, and 18 bases lay between the germline ends. Germline V gene sequence: CDR1 MDHEN, CDR2 SYDVKM. The CDR3 runs to 16 residues. Written as DNA, the CDR3 is TGTGCCAGCAGCCAGCCAGCGCGGGATTTCACAGATACGCAGTATTTT. Its translation is CASSQPARDFTDTQYF.

The chain links TRBV6-1 to TRBJ2-3, with TRBD1 identical over 7 bases. Germline assignment: CDR1 MNHNS and CDR2 SASEGT. The J segment lost 2 bases and the V segment lost 7 bases, leaving 6 bases of the junction unmatched. The CDR3 has 14 amino acids. Written as DNA, the CDR3 is TGTGCCAGCACTAAGGGACAGATCACAGATACGCAGTATTTT. Translated: CASTKGQITDTQYF.

V and J are TRBV7-9 and TRBJ2-7; 8 bases fit TRBD2. The CDR3 has 11 residues. Looked up from germline, CDR1 is SEHNR and CDR2 is FQNEAQ (reference sequence). Germline trimming cut 5 bases from V and 8 bases from J; bases unmatched to any gene: 2. CDR3: CASSPGGKQYF. The CDR3, as DNA: TGTGCCAGCAGCCCGGGGGGGAAGCAGTACTTC. Based on the CDR3 plus reference TRBV7-9 and TRBJ2-7, the full variable domain is DTGVSQNPRHKITKRGQNVTFRCDPISEHNRLYWYRQTLGQGPEFLTYFQNEAQLEKSRLLSDRFSAERPKGSFSTLEIQRTEQGDSAMYLCASSPGGKQYFGPGTRLTVT.